A selection of T cell receptor beta chains follows, all from one sample in a study of T cells in Graves' hyperthyroidism and ophthalmopathy. From the multiplex PCR reads, TCRdb called clonotypes with MiXCR, one entry per CDR3 protein. The sample has 470,000 or so distinct CDR3 sequences; under 25% are singletons. The sequenced sample consisted of blood. The receptors were sampled from a young man with Graves' hyperthyroidism. Both conserved end residues are part of each CDR3. D genes are given only for firm matches. Clone size is shown for a subset of rows, as once, few, many or a class of expanded clone.

len | j_gene | abundance | d_gene | v_gene | CDR3nt | CDR3aa
14 | TRBJ2-7 | many | - | TRBV29-1 | TGCAGCGTTGAGTCGGCGGAAAATTCCTACGAGCAGTACTTC | CSVESAENSYEQYF
15 | TRBJ2-3 | many | - | TRBV6-1 | TGTGCCAGCAGTGACCCCGGATATAGAGGAGATACGCAGTATTTT | CASSDPGYRGDTQYF
12 | TRBJ1-2 | many | - | TRBV2 | TGTGCCAGCAGTGCGCAGGGCAAGGGCTACACCTTC | CASSAQGKGYTF
15 | TRBJ2-7 | many | - | TRBV5-5 | TGTGCCAGCAGCTTGATGCGGACTACTACCTACGAGCGGTACTTC | CASSLMRTTTYERYF
15 | TRBJ1-1 | many | - | TRBV15 | TGTGCCACCAGCAGAGAGACCCCAATGAACACTGAAGCTTTCTTT | CATSRETPMNTEAFF
15 | TRBJ1-5 | - | TRBD1 | TRBV28 | TGTGCCAGCACGTCGGGACAGGGCATAGGTCAGCCCCAGCATTTT | CASTSGQGIGQPQHF
12 | TRBJ2-5 | few | - | TRBV27 | TGTGCCAGCGACGGAGTCGGGGAGACCCAGTACTTC | CASDGVGETQYF
16 | TRBJ2-5 | many | - | TRBV27 | TGTGCCAGCAGTTTGGTCCCCCCCTTGGAACAAGAGACCCAGTACTTC | CASSLVPPLEQETQYF
15 | TRBJ2-3 | few | - | TRBV19 | TGTGCCAGTAGTTCGGTAGGGACCAGCACAGATACGCAGTATTTT | CASSSVGTSTDTQYF
13 | TRBJ1-2 | many | - | TRBV6-2/TRBV6-3 | TGTGCCAGCAGTTTCACAGAGAACTATGGCTACACCTTC | CASSFTENYGYTF
15 | TRBJ2-2 | few | - | TRBV5-1 | TGCGCCAGCAGCTTGGGGGTACGGAACACCGGGGAGCTGTTTTTT | CASSLGVRNTGELFF
15 | TRBJ2-5 | few | - | TRBV11-1 | TGTGCCAGCAGTTACACCGGGTCTTATGAAGAGACCCAGTACTTC | CASSYTGSYEETQYF
12 | TRBJ2-7 | - | - | TRBV12-3/TRBV12-4 | TGTGCCAGCCGCCTTTGGTCGGCCGAGCAGTACTTC | CASRLWSAEQYF
14 | TRBJ2-7 | - | - | TRBV10-3 | TGTGCCATCAGTGAGTTAGGGGGGAACTACGAGCAGTACTTC | CAISELGGNYEQYF
12 | TRBJ1-4 | many | - | TRBV12-3/TRBV12-4 | TGTGCCAGCAGTTTCGTGAGGGAAAAACTGTTTTTT | CASSFVREKLFF
13 | TRBJ1-5 | many | - | TRBV12-3/TRBV12-4 | TGTGCCAGCAGTTTATCGGGCTCGAAGCCCCAGCATTTT | CASSLSGSKPQHF
14 | TRBJ2-7 | many | TRBD2 | TRBV6-1 | TGTGCCAGCAGTAAAAGCGGGGGTGTCTACGAGCAGTACTTC | CASSKSGGVYEQYF
12 | TRBJ1-1 | many | - | TRBV7-9 | TGTGCCAGCAGCGCGGGGGGGGACGAAGCTTTCTTT | CASSAGGDEAFF
11 | TRBJ2-2 | - | - | TRBV30 | TGTGCCTGGACCGGCGGAAGGGAGCTGTTTTTT | CAWTGGRELFF
15 | TRBJ1-5 | many | TRBD1 | TRBV6-1 | TGTGCCAGCAGAATACCGGGACAGGGCTCTCAGCCCCAGCATTTT | CASRIPGQGSQPQHF
14 | TRBJ1-1 | many | - | TRBV7-2 | TGTGCCAGCAGCCCCAGACTTGTGAACACTGAAGCTTTCTTT | CASSPRLVNTEAFF
11 | TRBJ1-2 | many | - | TRBV20-1 | TGCAGTGCTAGCTTAGGTACTGGCTACACCTTC | CSASLGTGYTF
17 | TRBJ2-7 | few | - | TRBV5-1 | TGCGCCAGCAGCTTGGAAGTGGGGGACCACTACTCCTACGAGCAGTACTTC | CASSLEVGDHYSYEQYF
13 | TRBJ2-7 | many | - | TRBV15 | TGTGCCACCAGCGGAGGGGCCCTCTACGAGCAGTACTTC | CATSGGALYEQYF
13 | TRBJ1-2 | many | - | TRBV12-3/TRBV12-4 | TGTGCCAGCAGTTTAGTTCGGGGGGGAGGCTACACCTTC | CASSLVRGGGYTF
14 | TRBJ2-7 | many | TRBD2 | TRBV20-1 | TGCAGTGCTAGTATTGGGGGGGACCCCTACGAGCAGTACTTC | CSASIGGDPYEQYF
16 | TRBJ1-1 | many | TRBD1 | TRBV5-1 | TGCGCCAGCAGCTTGAGGGGACAGGCGCCGAACACTGAAGCTTTCTTT | CASSLRGQAPNTEAFF
14 | TRBJ1-1 | - | - | TRBV7-2 | TGTGCCAGCAGCTTATCCGGGGGCGGGATTGAAGCTTTCTTT | CASSLSGGGIEAFF
12 | TRBJ2-7 | many | - | TRBV27 | TGTGCCAGCAGTTCCCCCTCGAGGGAGCAGTACTTC | CASSSPSREQYF
15 | TRBJ2-2 | few | TRBD1 | TRBV30 | TGTGCCTGGAGAACCGGGACAGCGCCCACCGGGGAGCTGTTTTTT | CAWRTGTAPTGELFF
15 | TRBJ2-7 | few | TRBD1 | TRBV19 | TGTGCCAGTAGTATGGCGGACAGGCAGTCTTACGAGCAGTACTTC | CASSMADRQSYEQYF
15 | TRBJ1-1 | many | TRBD1 | TRBV28 | TGTGCCAGCAGTTTACCGGGACAGGGGAACACTGAAGCTTTCTTT | CASSLPGQGNTEAFF
20 | TRBJ2-7 | many | - | TRBV28 | TGTGCCAGCAGTTTATATTGGCCCTCTCGTTCCGGGGGCGGGGGACACGAGCAGTACTTC | CASSLYWPSRSGGGGHEQYF
14 | TRBJ2-2 | few | - | TRBV5-1 | TGCGCCAGCAGCCATGGGCCCCGGGCCGGGGAGCTGTTTTTT | CASSHGPRAGELFF
15 | TRBJ2-7 | - | TRBD2 | TRBV29-1 | TGCAGCGTTGGGGCCGGGACTAGCGGGAGACACGAGCAGTACTTC | CSVGAGTSGRHEQYF
15 | TRBJ2-2 | many | TRBD2 | TRBV27 | TGTGCCAGCAGCAGGGTATTAGCGGGGCCCGGGGAGCTGTTTTTT | CASSRVLAGPGELFF
14 | TRBJ1-5 | many | TRBD1 | TRBV7-9 | TGTGCCAGCAGCTTAACAGGGGAAAGACAGCCCCAGCATTTT | CASSLTGERQPQHF
15 | TRBJ2-7 | - | TRBD1 | TRBV7-8 | TGTGCCAGCAGCTTAGAAGGGGACAGGTCCTACGAGCAGTACTTC | CASSLEGDRSYEQYF
11 | TRBJ1-1 | - | - | TRBV30 | TGTGCCTGGAGTTGGGGTTATGAAGCTTTCTTT | CAWSWGYEAFF
13 | TRBJ1-2 | - | - | TRBV27 | TGTGCCAGCAGTTTCGCGCTTGGGACACCCTACACCTTC | CASSFALGTPYTF